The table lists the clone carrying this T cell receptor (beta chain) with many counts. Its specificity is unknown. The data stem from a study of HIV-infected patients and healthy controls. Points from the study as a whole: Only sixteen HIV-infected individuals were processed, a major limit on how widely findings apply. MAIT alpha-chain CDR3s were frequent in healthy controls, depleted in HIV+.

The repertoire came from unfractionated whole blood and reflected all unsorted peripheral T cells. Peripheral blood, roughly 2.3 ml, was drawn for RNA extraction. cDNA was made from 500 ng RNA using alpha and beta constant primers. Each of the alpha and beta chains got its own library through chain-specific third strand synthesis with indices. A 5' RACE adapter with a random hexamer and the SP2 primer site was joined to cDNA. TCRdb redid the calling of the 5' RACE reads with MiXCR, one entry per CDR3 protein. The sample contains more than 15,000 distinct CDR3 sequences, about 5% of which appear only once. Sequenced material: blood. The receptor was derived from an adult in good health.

The CDR3 nucleotides read TGTGCCAGCAGCTTGAGATCCACTGAAGCTTTCTTT. Its translation is CASSLRSTEAFF. The V and J genes are TRBV5-4 and TRBJ1-1; D gene ambiguous. CDR1 and CDR2 (germline): SGHNT, YYREEE (reference sequence). V lost 1 base and J lost 4, with 5 bases in between. The CDR3 length is 12 residues.